These 16 T cell receptor beta chains came from one sample sequenced in a study of cytomegalovirus exposure and HLA in healthy donors (dated by TCRdb to 2016 to 2017). Preparation of the library involved the immunoSEQ multiplex PCR assay. TCRdb took this table from immuneACCESS and kept in-frame rearrangements with V and J called. Such tables lack part of the clones; where checked against another copy, unresolved V genes explain under half of the gap, and the rest is unexplained. The sample has about 140,000 clones on record, 86% of them singletons. Less than 3.5% of the sample is taken by the ten largest. Material for sequencing was PBMCs. Receptors originate from a man aged 18 to 35 in good health and CMV-seronegative.

The J gene is TRBJ2-7, the V gene TRBV9, with 8 bases lining up with TRBD2. V was clipped by 4 bases and J by 6 bases; unmatched bases: 3. CDR3 size: 12 residues. Germline CDR1 and CDR2: SGDLS and YYNGEE. DNA for the CDR3: TGTGCCAGCAGCAGCGGGAGTCGCGAGCAGTACTTC. It translates to CASSSGSREQYF.

The chain employs TRBV7-9 and TRBJ2-1; 10 nucleotides agree with TRBD2. Germline trimming cut 8 bases from V and 9 bases from J; bases unmatched to any gene: 13. Germline V CDR1 and CDR2: SEHNR, FQNEAQ (reference sequence). The CDR3 consists of 15 residues. This CDR3 reads CASVLGTSDRGEQFF. The CDR3 DNA reads as TGTGCCAGCGTTCTTGGGACTAGCGATCGGGGTGAGCAGTTCTTC.

The rearrangement uses TRBV27 and TRBJ2-5, with TRBD2 matching 9 bases. V was pared by 3 bases and J by 0 bases, with 5 bases of the junction left unmatched. The germline V gene has CDR1 MNHEY and CDR2 SMNVEV (reference sequence). The CDR3 has 16 residues. In nucleotides, the CDR3 is TGTGCCAGCAGTTTCTCTAGCGGGGAGTACCAAGAGACCCAGTACTTC. The encoded protein is CASSFSSGEYQETQYF.

The chain recombines TRBV7-9 with TRBJ2-1, with D perhaps TRBD2 (5 bases). Germline loops: CDR1 SEHNR, CDR2 FQNEAQ (reference sequence). This CDR3 has 14 residues. V shed 0 bases and J shed 4 bases, with 7 bases lying between them. This CDR3 reads CASSLASGYNEQFF. CDR3 sequence (DNA): TGTGCCAGCAGCTTAGCCTCGGGATACAATGAGCAGTTCTTC. Full variable domain (missing parts from reference TRBV7-9 and TRBJ2-1): DTGVSQNPRHKITKRGQNVTFRCDPISEHNRLYWYRQTLGQGPEFLTYFQNEAQLEKSRLLSDRFSAERPKGSFSTLEIQRTEQGDSAMYLCASSLASGYNEQFFGPGTRLTVL.

The chain is built from TRBV30 and TRBJ2-3, with D possibly being TRBD1 (5 bases). V lost 2 bases and J 4 bases, leaving 13 bases between the germline ends. The CDR3 is 14 amino acids. The germline V gene has CDR1 GTSNPN and CDR2 SVGIG (reference sequence). CDR3: CAWSTYQGADTQYF. The CDR3 DNA sequence: TGTGCCTGGAGTACCTACCAGGGCGCAGATACGCAGTATTTT.

V and J are TRBV27 and TRBJ2-1; TRBD2 agrees at 7 bases. CDR3 length equals 15 residues. Germline loops: CDR1 MNHEY, CDR2 SMNVEV (reference sequence). V was clipped by 6 bases and J by 6 bases; unmatched bases: 11. The DNA of the CDR3 is TGTGCCAGCAGGCCCCCGGCTAGCGGATTCAATGAGCAGTTCTTC. Translation gives CASRPPASGFNEQFF.

This chain joins TRBV29-1 and TRBJ1-1; TRBD1 matches 7 bases. CDR3 length: 13 residues. Looked up from germline, CDR1 is SQVTM and CDR2 is ANQGSEA. Losses at the gene ends were 4 bases for V and 0 bases for J; bases not matched to a gene: 2. The CDR3 DNA sequence: TGCAGCGTTGGAGACAGGGTGAACACTGAAGCTTTCTTT. Encoded protein: CSVGDRVNTEAFF. Filled out from reference TRBV29-1 and TRBJ1-1, the complete variable domain reads SAVISQKPSRDICQRGTSLTIQCQVDSQVTMMFWYRQQPGQSLTLIATANQGSEATYESGFVIDKFPISRPNLTFSTLTVSNMSPEDSSIYLCSVGDRVNTEAFFGQGTRLTVV.

CDR3 nucleotide sequence: TGTGCCAGCAACGTTCCCCATCAAGCCTCCTACAATGAGCAGTTCTTC. Its translation is CASNVPHQASYNEQFF. The gene calls are TRBV28 and TRBJ2-1; D not resolved. V was trimmed by 7 bases and J by 0 bases, leaving 16 bases between them. The CDR3 has 16 amino acids. Germline V CDR1 and CDR2: MDHEN, SYDVKM.

The gene calls are TRBV18 and TRBJ1-5; D not resolved. The CDR3 length is 16 residues. V dropped 0 bases and J dropped 0 bases, with 9 bases sitting between them. Germline V gene sequence: CDR1 KGHSH, CDR2 LQKENI. CDR3 in DNA: TGTGCCAGCTCACCACCCAGCCAGGTTAGCAATCAGCCCCAGCATTTT. Translation: CASSPPSQVSNQPQHF.

The chain carries TRBV14 and TRBJ1-2; TRBD1 aligns across 9 bases. The CDR3 consists of 13 residues. Germline V gives CDR1 SGHDN, CDR2 FVKESK. J gave up 7 bases and V 6 bases, and 6 bases lay outside the gene matches. This CDR3 reads CASSLQGARGYTF. CDR3 DNA: TGTGCCAGCAGTTTACAGGGGGCGCGTGGCTACACCTTC. The full variable domain, with the rest looked up from reference TRBV14 and TRBJ1-2, is EAGVTQFPSHSVIEKGQTVTLRCDPISGHDNLYWYRRVMGKEIKFLLHFVKESKQDESGMPNNRFLAERTGGTYSTLKVQPAELEDSGVYFCASSLQGARGYTFGSGTRLTVV.

The chain carries TRBV4-3 and TRBJ2-1, with D perhaps TRBD2 (7 bases). Trimming pared 2 bases from V and 9 bases from J, leaving 8 bases between. Germline V gene data show CDR1 as LGHNA and CDR2 as YSLEER. This CDR3 has 12 amino acids. This CDR3 reads CASSQRGGEQFF. DNA of the CDR3: TGCGCCAGCAGCCAAAGGGGGGGTGAGCAGTTCTTC.

The chain's CDR3 is CSVVSGVGQPQHF. The CDR3, as DNA: TGCAGCGTAGTTTCCGGGGTCGGTCAGCCCCAGCATTTT. The chain joins TRBV29-1 to TRBJ1-5; D remains unclear. Trimming left V 6 bases short and J 6 bases short, with 15 bases between. This CDR3 is built from 13 residues. Germline values: CDR1 SQVTM, CDR2 ANQGSEA.

This clone has just a few counts. V and J are TRBV28 and TRBJ2-7; D is unresolved. The germline V and J ends were trimmed by 5 bases and 0 bases, with 8 bases remaining between them. Germline CDR1 MDHEN, CDR2 SYDVKM. The CDR3 totals 13 residues. In DNA form, the CDR3 reads TGTGCCAGCAGTCAACAGAGCTCCTACGAGCAGTACTTC. Residues: CASSQQSSYEQYF. The whole variable domain, remainder taken from reference TRBV28 and TRBJ2-7, is DVKVTQSSRYLVKRTGEKVFLECVQDMDHENMFWYRQDPGLGLRLIYFSYDVKMKEKGDIPEGYSVSREKKERFSLILESASTNQTSMYLCASSQQSSYEQYFGPGTRLTVT.

The chain has TRBV27 and TRBJ2-2, with D possibly TRBD1 on 6 matching bases. CDR3 length: 16 amino acids. The germline V gene has CDR1 MNHEY and CDR2 SMNVEV (reference sequence). Trimming left V 1 base short and J 7 bases short, with 16 bases between. Here the CDR3 DNA reads TGTGCCAGCAGTTTATTACTCGGGCAGGGGAACGGGGAGCTGTTTTTT. Translated, it gives CASSLLLGQGNGELFF.

CDR3 bases: TGTGCCAGCAGTAGGGACACCAAAGAAGCTTTCTTT. Amino acids: CASSRDTKEAFF. This chain uses TRBV7-9 with TRBJ1-1; TRBD1 is a possible D gene (6 bases). The germline V gene has CDR1 SEHNR and CDR2 FQNEAQ (reference sequence). V was clipped by 6 bases and J by 8 bases, with 13 bases between them. The CDR3 contains 12 residues.

The chain combines TRBV7-9 with TRBJ2-1; 10 bases map to TRBD2. CDR3 length equals 18 residues. J was trimmed by 6 bases and V by 5 bases; bases with no gene match: 16. Germline-derived CDR1 and CDR2 are SEHNR and FQNEAQ (reference sequence). CDR3 protein: CASSRPALSGGSGNEQFF. CDR3 nucleotide sequence: TGTGCCAGCAGCCGCCCCGCCCTTAGCGGGGGGTCGGGCAATGAGCAGTTCTTC.